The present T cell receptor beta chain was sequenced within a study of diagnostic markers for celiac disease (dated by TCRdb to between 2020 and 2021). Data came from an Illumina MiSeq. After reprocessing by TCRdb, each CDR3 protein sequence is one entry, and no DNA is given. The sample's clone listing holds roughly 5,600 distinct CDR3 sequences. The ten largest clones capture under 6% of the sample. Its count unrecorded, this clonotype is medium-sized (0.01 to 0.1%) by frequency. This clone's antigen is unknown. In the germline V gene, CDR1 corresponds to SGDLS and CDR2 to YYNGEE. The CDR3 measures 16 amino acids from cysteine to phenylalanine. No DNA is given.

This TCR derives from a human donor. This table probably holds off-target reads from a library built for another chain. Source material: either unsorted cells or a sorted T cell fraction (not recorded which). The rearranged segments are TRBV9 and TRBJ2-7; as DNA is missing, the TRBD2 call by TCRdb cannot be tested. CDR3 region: CASTSSAVADIHEQYF.